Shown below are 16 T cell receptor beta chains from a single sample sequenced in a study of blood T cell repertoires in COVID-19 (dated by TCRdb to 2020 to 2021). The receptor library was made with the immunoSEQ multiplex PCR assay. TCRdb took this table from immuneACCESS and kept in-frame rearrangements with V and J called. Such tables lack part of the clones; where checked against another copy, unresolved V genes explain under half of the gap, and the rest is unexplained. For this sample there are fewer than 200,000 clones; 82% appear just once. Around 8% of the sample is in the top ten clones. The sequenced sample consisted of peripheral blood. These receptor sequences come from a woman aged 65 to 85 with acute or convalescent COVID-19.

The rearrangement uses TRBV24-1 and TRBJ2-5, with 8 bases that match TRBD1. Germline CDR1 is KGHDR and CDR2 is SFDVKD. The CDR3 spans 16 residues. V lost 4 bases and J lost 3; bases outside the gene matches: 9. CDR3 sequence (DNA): TGTGCCACCAGTGACATCACAGGGGGTGGGAAAGAGACCCAGTACTTC. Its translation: CATSDITGGGKETQYF.

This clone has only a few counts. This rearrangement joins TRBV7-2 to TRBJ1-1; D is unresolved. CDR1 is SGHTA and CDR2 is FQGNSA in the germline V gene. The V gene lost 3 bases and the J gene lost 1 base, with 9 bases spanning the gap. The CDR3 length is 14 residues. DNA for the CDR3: TGTGCCAGCAGCTTTTCGGGTTCGAACACTGAAGCTTTCTTT. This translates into CASSFSGSNTEAFF.

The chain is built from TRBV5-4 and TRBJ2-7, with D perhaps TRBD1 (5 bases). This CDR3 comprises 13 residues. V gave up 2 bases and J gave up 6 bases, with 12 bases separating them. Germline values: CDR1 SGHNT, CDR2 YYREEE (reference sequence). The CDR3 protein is CASSLRGAREQYF. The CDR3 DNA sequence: TGTGCCAGCAGCTTAAGGGGCGCACGCGAGCAGTACTTC.

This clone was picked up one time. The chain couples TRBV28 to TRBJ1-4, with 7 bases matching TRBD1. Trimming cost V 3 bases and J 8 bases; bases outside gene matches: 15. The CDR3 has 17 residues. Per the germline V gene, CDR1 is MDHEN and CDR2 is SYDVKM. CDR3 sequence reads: CASSFFDREGRGEKLFF. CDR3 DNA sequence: TGTGCCAGCAGTTTTTTTGACAGGGAAGGACGGGGGGAAAAACTGTTTTTT.

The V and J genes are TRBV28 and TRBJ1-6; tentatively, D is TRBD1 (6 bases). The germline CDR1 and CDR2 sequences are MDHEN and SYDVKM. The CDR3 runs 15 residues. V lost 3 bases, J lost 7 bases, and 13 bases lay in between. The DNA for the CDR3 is TGTGCCAGCAGTTTCAGGCAGGGGCTGAATTCACCCCTCCACTTT. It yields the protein CASSFRQGLNSPLHF. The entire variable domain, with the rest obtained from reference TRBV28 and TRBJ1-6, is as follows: DVKVTQSSRYLVKRTGEKVFLECVQDMDHENMFWYRQDPGLGLRLIYFSYDVKMKEKGDIPEGYSVSREKKERFSLILESASTNQTSMYLCASSFRQGLNSPLHFGNGTRLTVT.

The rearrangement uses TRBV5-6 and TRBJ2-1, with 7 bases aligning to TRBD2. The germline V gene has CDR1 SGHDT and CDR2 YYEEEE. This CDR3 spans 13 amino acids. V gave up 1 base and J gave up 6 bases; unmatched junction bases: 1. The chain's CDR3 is CASSLSSGNEQFF. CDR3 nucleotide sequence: TGTGCCAGCAGCTTGTCTAGCGGCAATGAGCAGTTCTTC.

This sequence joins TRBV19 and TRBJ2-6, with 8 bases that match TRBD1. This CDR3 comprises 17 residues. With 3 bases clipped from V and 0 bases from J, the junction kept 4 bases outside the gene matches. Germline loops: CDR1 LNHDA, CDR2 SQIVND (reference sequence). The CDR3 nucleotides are TGTGCCAGTAGTATTAAAGGACAGGGCTCTGGGGCCAACGTCCTGACTTTC. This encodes CASSIKGQGSGANVLTF.

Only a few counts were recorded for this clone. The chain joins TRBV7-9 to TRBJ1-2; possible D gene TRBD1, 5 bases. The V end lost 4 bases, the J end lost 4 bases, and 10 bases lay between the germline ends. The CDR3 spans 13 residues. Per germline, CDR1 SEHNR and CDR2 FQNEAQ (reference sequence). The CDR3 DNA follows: TGTGCCAGCAGCTCGGGACTGTTCTATGGCTACACCTTC. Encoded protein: CASSSGLFYGYTF.

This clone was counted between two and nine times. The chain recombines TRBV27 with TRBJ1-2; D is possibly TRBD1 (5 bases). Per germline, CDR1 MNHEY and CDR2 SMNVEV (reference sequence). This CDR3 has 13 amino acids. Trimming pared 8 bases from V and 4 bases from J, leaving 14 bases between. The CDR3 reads CASGSGGPYGYTF. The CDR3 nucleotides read TGTGCCAGCGGATCGGGGGGACCCTATGGCTACACCTTC.

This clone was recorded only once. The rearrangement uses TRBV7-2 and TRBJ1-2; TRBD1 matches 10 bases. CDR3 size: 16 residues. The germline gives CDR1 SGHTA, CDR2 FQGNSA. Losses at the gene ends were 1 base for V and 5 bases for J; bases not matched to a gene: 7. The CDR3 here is CASSLVPTGGRYGYTF. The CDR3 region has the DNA TGTGCCAGCAGCTTAGTTCCGACAGGGGGCCGGTATGGCTACACCTTC.

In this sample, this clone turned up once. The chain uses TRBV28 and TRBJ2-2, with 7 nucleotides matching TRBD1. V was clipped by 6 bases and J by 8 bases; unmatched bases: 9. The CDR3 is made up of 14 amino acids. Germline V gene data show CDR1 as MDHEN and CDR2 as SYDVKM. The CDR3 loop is CASRRTGLSGELFF. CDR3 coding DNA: TGTGCCAGCAGGAGGACAGGATTGTCTGGGGAGCTGTTTTTT.

The CDR3 DNA is TGTGCCAGTAGTATGATGGGCAACCCGGGGTCCTATAATTCACCCCTCCACTTT. Protein sequence: CASSMMGNPGSYNSPLHF. The chain uses TRBV19 and TRBJ1-6; no reliable D call. Germline loops: CDR1 LNHDA, CDR2 SQIVND (reference sequence). CDR3 length equals 18 residues. The V gene lost 3 bases and the J gene lost 1 base, with 16 bases spanning the gap.

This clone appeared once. CDR3 residues: CASSLIRSYGYTF. The DNA of the CDR3 is TGTGCCAGCAGTTTAATCCGCAGTTATGGCTACACCTTC. The V and J genes are TRBV12-3 or TRBV12-4 and TRBJ1-2, with no clear D. Between the trimmed V and J ends, which lost 2 bases and 5 bases, there was a span of 9 bases. This CDR3 comprises 13 residues.

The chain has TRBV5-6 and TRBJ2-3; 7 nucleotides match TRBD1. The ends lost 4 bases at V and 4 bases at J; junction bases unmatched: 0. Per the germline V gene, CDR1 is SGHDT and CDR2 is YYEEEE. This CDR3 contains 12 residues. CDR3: CASSQGADTQYF. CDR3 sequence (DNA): TGTGCCAGCAGCCAGGGGGCAGATACGCAGTATTTT.

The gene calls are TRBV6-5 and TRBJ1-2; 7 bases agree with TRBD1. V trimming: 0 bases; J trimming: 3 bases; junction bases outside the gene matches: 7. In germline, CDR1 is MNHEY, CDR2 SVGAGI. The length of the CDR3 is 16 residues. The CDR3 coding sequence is TGTGCCAGCAGTTACTCCCCCCGGACAGGCGACTATGGCTACACCTTC. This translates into CASSYSPRTGDYGYTF.

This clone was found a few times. The DNA for the CDR3 is TGTGCCAGCAGCCAAGCCTCAGACAGGAGCAGCGAAAAACTGTTTTTT. Amino acids: CASSQASDRSSEKLFF. The rearrangement uses TRBV14 and TRBJ1-4; tentative D call: TRBD1 (6 bases). V was trimmed by 1 base and J by 8 bases, leaving 17 bases between them. The CDR3 loop spans 16 amino acids. Germline CDR1 reads SGHDN; CDR2 reads FVKESK. The full variable domain, with the rest looked up from reference TRBV14 and TRBJ1-4, is EAGVTQFPSHSVIEKGQTVTLRCDPISGHDNLYWYRRVMGKEIKFLLHFVKESKQDESGMPNNRFLAERTGGTYSTLKVQPAELEDSGVYFCASSQASDRSSEKLFFGSGTQLSVL.